This TCR beta chain comes out of a study of blood T cell repertoires in COVID-19. Study information: The United States, Italy and Spain were the sources of the acute and convalescent COVID-19 samples. PBMCs, B-cell-depleted T cells, or T cells were the source of the cDNA or gDNA that made up the material.

Authors' data handling: Estimation of nucleated cell counts relied on the amplification of reference gene primers. TCRdb's table, derived via immunoSEQ multiplex PCR, lists solely in-frame clones and lacks some. V, J and clone size derive from that table, while D and trimming were established from the DNA sequence. The repertoire holds over 200,000 clones, with around 90% as singletons. Trimming pared 0 bases from V and 2 bases from J, leaving 11 bases between. From germline, CDR1 is SGHVS and CDR2 FQNEAQ. This CDR3 has 15 residues. This rearrangement joins TRBV7-8 to TRBJ2-7; D is possibly TRBD1 (5 bases). The sequenced material came from peripheral blood. This TCR derives from a man aged 60-69 years who had recovered from COVID-19. CDR3 sequence (DNA): TGTGCCAGCAGCTTAGCTATGGACATAGCCTACGAGCAGTACTTC. Protein sequence: CASSLAMDIAYEQYF.